The 22 T cell receptor beta chains given below trace back to one sample, sequenced in a study of OX40 agonist ivuxolimab in advanced cancers. Profiled with immunoSEQ multiplex PCR; TCRdb holds only in-frame clones, not every one. The table lists 66,000 or so clones, approximately 81% of them singletons. This sample comprised CD4+ or CD8+ T cells sorted from blood, obtained in a trial of the OX40 agonist ivuxolimab. The receptors derive from an adult with an advanced solid tumor such as melanoma, head and neck, liver or kidney cancer.

This chain connects TRBV7-9 to TRBJ1-2, with D unclear. Germline V gives CDR1 SEHNR, CDR2 FQNEAQ (reference sequence). The CDR3 loop spans 14 amino acids. V lost 5 bases, J lost 2 bases, and 12 bases lay in between. The CDR3 region is CASSPEGRNYGYTF. Here the CDR3 DNA reads TGTGCCAGCAGCCCTGAGGGCAGAAACTATGGCTACACCTTC.

This clone was detected a few times. This chain uses TRBV6-5 with TRBJ2-4, with 8 nucleotides matching TRBD1. The length of the CDR3 is 15 residues. CDR1 and CDR2 from the germline V gene are MNHEY and SVGAGI. V gave up 7 bases and J gave up 0 bases; unmatched junction bases: 5. CDR3 in DNA: TGTGCCAGCAAAGGACAGGGACTAGCCAAAAACATTCAGTACTTC. Translating it yields CASKGQGLAKNIQYF.

A single count supports this clone. This rearrangement joins TRBV6-1 to TRBJ2-1, with 7 bases matching TRBD2. CDR1 and CDR2 (germline): MNHNS, SASEGT. The CDR3 runs 15 residues. V was pared by 4 bases and J by 7 bases, with 10 bases of the junction left unmatched. CDR3 DNA: TGTGCCAGCAGTGCAAGAGGGGCGGGAGAAAATGAGCAGTTCTTC. It specifies CASSARGAGENEQFF.

This clone was seen just once. V and J are TRBV6-5 and TRBJ1-3; D is uncertain. Germline CDR1 and CDR2: MNHEY and SVGAGI. The CDR3 extends over 16 amino acids. Trimming removed 0 bases at V and 0 bases at J, with 9 bases between. The CDR3 is CASSYSRPSSGNTIYF. CDR3 sequence (DNA): TGTGCCAGCAGTTACTCGAGGCCTTCCTCTGGAAACACCATATATTTT.

The V gene is TRBV5-1, the J gene TRBJ2-1, with D possibly TRBD1 on 6 matching bases. Germline loops: CDR1 SGHRS, CDR2 YFSETQ. The CDR3 extends over 15 amino acids. The ends were cut back, 3 bases at V and 7 bases at J, with 17 bases in the middle. CDR3 residues: CASSYSGQQSNEQFF. CDR3 in DNA: TGCGCCAGCAGCTACTCGGGACAACAATCGAATGAGCAGTTCTTC.

V usage is TRBV4-1 and J usage is TRBJ2-2, with a tentative D call TRBD1 (5 bases). CDR3 length equals 15 residues. V gave up 3 bases and J gave up 5 bases, with 13 bases separating them. Germline CDR1 reads MGHRA; CDR2 reads YSYEKL. CDR3 DNA sequence: TGCGCCAGCAGCCAGGAATGGACACGTACCGGGGAGCTGTTTTTT. It specifies CASSQEWTRTGELFF.

CDR3 sequence (DNA): TGTGCCAGCAGCGCCGACATTCAACGTGGCCACTACGAGCAGTACTTC. Encoded protein: CASSADIQRGHYEQYF. The V gene is TRBV9, the J gene TRBJ2-7, with D hard to call. The CDR3 has 16 amino acids. V lost 3 bases and J lost 3, with 19 bases in between. Germline values: CDR1 SGDLS, CDR2 YYNGEE.

This chain connects TRBV18 to TRBJ1-2; no reliable D call. Trimming removed 2 bases at V and 4 bases at J, with 5 bases between. Looked up from germline, CDR1 is KGHSH and CDR2 is LQKENI. This CDR3 comprises 12 residues. The CDR3 is CASSPRAYGYTF. The DNA of the CDR3 is TGTGCCAGCTCACCAAGGGCCTATGGCTACACCTTC.

This chain uses TRBV10-3 with TRBJ2-3, with no clear D. The CDR3 runs 13 residues. Germline CDR1 ENHRY, CDR2 SYGVKD. Between the trimmed V and J ends, which lost 1 base and 6 bases, there was a span of 8 bases. Here the CDR3 DNA reads TGTGCCATCAGTGAGTTAATGGTTGATACGCAGTATTTT. Translated: CAISELMVDTQYF.

V is TRBV5-1 and J is TRBJ1-6; D gene unclear. V was trimmed by 2 bases and J by 1 base, leaving 7 bases between them. This CDR3 has 15 amino acids. In germline, CDR1 is SGHRS, CDR2 YFSETQ. The CDR3, as DNA: TGCGCCAGCAGCTTAGCGGAGTCCTATAATTCACCCCTCCACTTT. This translates into CASSLAESYNSPLHF.

The gene calls are TRBV6-1 and TRBJ1-5, with 9 bases fitting TRBD1. The CDR3 is 16 amino acids. J gave up 0 bases and V 6 bases, and 6 bases lay outside the gene matches. CDR1 is MNHNS, CDR2 SASEGT, per germline. CDR3 bases: TGTGCCAGCAGGGAACAGGGGGCTCGTAGCAATCAGCCCCAGCATTTT. Translation gives CASREQGARSNQPQHF.

The J gene is TRBJ2-7, the V gene TRBV7-8; D may be TRBD1 or TRBD2 (5 bases each). This CDR3 is 14 amino acids long. Trimming took 5 bases from V and 2 from J, leaving 13 bases between them. CDR1 is SGHVS and CDR2 is FQNEAQ in the germline V gene. The CDR3 nucleotides read TGTGCCAGCAGCGTAACCGGGACCACCTACGAGCAGTACTTC. Translating it yields CASSVTGTTYEQYF.

The chain carries TRBV7-3 and TRBJ2-7; no clear D. CDR3 length: 13 amino acids. CDR1 SGHTA and CDR2 FQGTGA come from the germline V gene. Trimming removed 4 bases at V and 6 bases at J, with 13 bases between. The CDR3: CASSSGLMREQYF. As DNA, the CDR3 is TGTGCCAGCAGCTCCGGTTTAATGCGCGAGCAGTACTTC. The variable domain in full, completed from reference TRBV7-3 and TRBJ2-7, reads GAGVSQTPSNKVTEKGKYVELRCDPISGHTALYWYRQSLGQGPEFLIYFQGTGAADDSGLPNDRFFAVRPEGSVSTLKIQRTERGDSAVYLCASSSGLMREQYFGPGTRLTVT.

The chain recombines TRBV10-1 with TRBJ2-1; 8 bases map to TRBD2. Germline V gives CDR1 WNHNN, CDR2 SYGVQD (reference sequence). There are 15 residues in the CDR3. V trimming: 4 bases; J trimming: 8 bases; junction bases outside the gene matches: 10. The CDR3 region is CASSAGTRGTDEQFF. CDR3 DNA sequence: TGCGCCAGCAGTGCCGGGACTAGGGGCACGGATGAGCAGTTCTTC.

This chain uses TRBV10-3 with TRBJ2-3, with TRBD2 matching 9 bases. The CDR3 has 14 residues. The germline V gene has CDR1 ENHRY and CDR2 SYGVKD. Trimming cost V 10 bases and J 2 bases; bases outside gene matches: 7. In DNA form, the CDR3 reads TGTGCCACAGCGGGGGGACTACCCACAGATACGCAGTATTTT. Translated, it gives CATAGGLPTDTQYF.

Only one count was recorded for this clone. This chain joins TRBV30 and TRBJ1-2; D is ambiguous. Trimming left V 0 bases short and J 6 bases short, with 8 bases between. This CDR3 has 12 residues. In germline, CDR1 is GTSNPN, CDR2 SVGIG (reference sequence). Written as DNA, the CDR3 is TGTGCCTGGAGTGTCCGGAACAATGGCTACACCTTC. Translation gives CAWSVRNNGYTF.

This sequence joins TRBV7-2 and TRBJ2-7, with 7 bases lining up with TRBD2. Trimming cost V 2 bases and J 4 bases; bases outside gene matches: 2. Germline loops: CDR1 SGHTA, CDR2 FQGNSA. This CDR3 spans 13 amino acids. CDR3 amino acids: CASSLSGVYEQYF. The DNA for the CDR3 is TGTGCCAGCAGCTTAAGCGGGGTGTACGAGCAGTACTTC.

The chain employs TRBV14 and TRBJ2-1; 9 bases line up with TRBD1. V lost 5 bases and J lost 4; bases outside the gene matches: 6. This CDR3 spans 15 amino acids. Looked up from germline, CDR1 is SGHDN and CDR2 is FVKESK. The CDR3 protein is CASSRPGQGYNEQFF. Written as DNA, the CDR3 is TGTGCCAGCAGCAGACCGGGACAGGGATACAATGAGCAGTTCTTC.

This sequence joins TRBV5-4 and TRBJ2-7, with D unresolved. The CDR3 contains 13 residues. Germline lookup yields CDR1 SGHNT and CDR2 YYREEE (reference sequence). V lost 4 bases, J lost 3 bases, and 11 bases lay in between. The CDR3 reads CASSRTVSYEQYF. In DNA form, the CDR3 reads TGTGCCAGCAGCCGAACTGTGAGCTACGAGCAGTACTTC.

Here the CDR3 DNA reads TGTGCCAGCGGCCCCGCGGCTGATCATGGCTACACCTTC. Its translation is CASGPAADHGYTF. The chain is built from TRBV7-2 and TRBJ1-2; no clear D gene. Trimming shortened V by 8 bases and J by 6 bases, and 16 bases separated the two germline ends. The germline V gene encodes CDR1 SGHTA and CDR2 FQGNSA. The CDR3 totals 13 residues.

The rearrangement joins TRBV7-8 to TRBJ2-5; D remains ambiguous. V was pared by 2 bases and J by 0 bases, with 10 bases between. This CDR3 is built from 15 residues. CDR1 is SGHVS, CDR2 FQNEAQ, per germline. The CDR3 sequence: CASSLRTAYQETQYF. CDR3 DNA: TGTGCCAGCAGCTTACGCACAGCGTACCAAGAGACCCAGTACTTC.

J is TRBJ2-7 and V is TRBV7-2; 8 bases align to TRBD2. This CDR3 comprises 15 residues. V dropped 3 bases and J dropped 1; count of bases not matched to a gene: 5. Germline V gene lookup returns CDR1 SGHTA and CDR2 FQGNSA. CDR3: CASSFSVAGSYEQYF. The DNA of the CDR3 is TGTGCCAGCAGCTTTTCTGTAGCGGGGTCCTACGAGCAGTACTTC.